One and the same sample provided the 2 T cell receptor beta chains below, sequenced in a study of immune evolution from preneoplasia to lung adenocarcinoma. Measured with immunoSEQ multiplex PCR; TCRdb has only the in-frame clones, and not every one. The sample lists 9,600 or so clones; 70% to 80% were seen once. Sequenced input: FFPE lung adenocarcinoma in situ tissue. These receptors were obtained from a person aged 55-80 years with lung adenocarcinoma.

The sample holds one count of this clone. V and J are TRBV27 and TRBJ1-4; D is unresolved. CDR3 length: 14 residues. Deletions cut 6 bases from V and 0 bases from J, with 8 bases between. Germline V lookup: CDR1 MNHEY, CDR2 SMNVEV (reference sequence). The CDR3 here is CASRQGTTNEKLFF. DNA of the CDR3: TGTGCCAGCAGACAAGGTACAACTAATGAAAAACTGTTTTTT. The full variable domain, completed using reference TRBV27 and TRBJ1-4, is EAQVTQNPRYLITVTGKKLTVTCSQNMNHEYMSWYRQDPGLGLRQIYYSMNVEVTDKGDVPEGYKVSRKEKRNFPLILESPSPNQTSLYFCASRQGTTNEKLFFGSGTQLSVL.

The chain combines TRBV18 with TRBJ2-4; D possibly corresponds to TRBD2 (5 bases). This CDR3 region has 16 residues. Trimming removed 6 bases from V and 0 bases from J, with 15 bases in between. CDR1 and CDR2 (germline): KGHSH, LQKENI. The CDR3 sequence: CASSLNSGIAKNIQYF. The DNA for the CDR3 is TGTGCCAGCTCCCTAAATTCCGGGATAGCCAAAAACATTCAGTACTTC.